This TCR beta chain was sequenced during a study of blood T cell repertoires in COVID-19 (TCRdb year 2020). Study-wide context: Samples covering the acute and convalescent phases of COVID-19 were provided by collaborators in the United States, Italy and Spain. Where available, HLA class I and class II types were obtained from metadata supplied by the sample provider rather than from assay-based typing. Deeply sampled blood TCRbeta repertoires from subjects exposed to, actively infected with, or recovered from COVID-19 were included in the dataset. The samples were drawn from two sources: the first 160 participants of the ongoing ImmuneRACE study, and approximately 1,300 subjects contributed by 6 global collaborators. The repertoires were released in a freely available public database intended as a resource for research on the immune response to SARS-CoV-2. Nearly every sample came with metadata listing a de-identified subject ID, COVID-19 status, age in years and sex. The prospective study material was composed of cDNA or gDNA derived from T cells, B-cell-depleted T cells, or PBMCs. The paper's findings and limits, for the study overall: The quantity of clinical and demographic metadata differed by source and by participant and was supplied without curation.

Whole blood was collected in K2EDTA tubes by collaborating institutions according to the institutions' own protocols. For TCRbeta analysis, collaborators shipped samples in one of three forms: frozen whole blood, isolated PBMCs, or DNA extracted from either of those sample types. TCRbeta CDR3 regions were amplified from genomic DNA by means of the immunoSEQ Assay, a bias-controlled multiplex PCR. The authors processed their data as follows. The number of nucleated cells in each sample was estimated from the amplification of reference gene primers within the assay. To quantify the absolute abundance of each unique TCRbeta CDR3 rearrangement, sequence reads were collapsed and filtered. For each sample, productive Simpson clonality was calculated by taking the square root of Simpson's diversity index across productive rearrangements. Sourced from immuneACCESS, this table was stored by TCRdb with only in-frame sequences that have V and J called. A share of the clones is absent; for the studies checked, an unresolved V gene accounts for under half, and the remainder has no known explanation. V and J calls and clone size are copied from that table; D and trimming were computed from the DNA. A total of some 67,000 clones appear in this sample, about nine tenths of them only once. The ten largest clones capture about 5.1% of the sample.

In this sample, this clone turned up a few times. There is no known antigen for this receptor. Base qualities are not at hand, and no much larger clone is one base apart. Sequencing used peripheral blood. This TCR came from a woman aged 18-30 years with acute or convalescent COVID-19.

For the CDR3, the sequence is CASSTRDRGYSPLHF. The DNA reads TGTGCCAGCAGTACCCGGGACAGAGGTTATTCACCCCTCCACTTT. Rearrangement joined TRBV6-2 or TRBV6-3 to TRBJ1-6; 7 bases in the junction line up with TRBD1. The germline V gene specifies MNHEY as CDR1 and SVGEGT as CDR2. Compared with germline, V lacks 5 bases and J lacks 8 bases; bases without a gene match: 9. Including the terminal cysteine and phenylalanine, the CDR3 comprises 15 residues. Only CDR3 DNA is held: 45 bases, read in frame from base 1.